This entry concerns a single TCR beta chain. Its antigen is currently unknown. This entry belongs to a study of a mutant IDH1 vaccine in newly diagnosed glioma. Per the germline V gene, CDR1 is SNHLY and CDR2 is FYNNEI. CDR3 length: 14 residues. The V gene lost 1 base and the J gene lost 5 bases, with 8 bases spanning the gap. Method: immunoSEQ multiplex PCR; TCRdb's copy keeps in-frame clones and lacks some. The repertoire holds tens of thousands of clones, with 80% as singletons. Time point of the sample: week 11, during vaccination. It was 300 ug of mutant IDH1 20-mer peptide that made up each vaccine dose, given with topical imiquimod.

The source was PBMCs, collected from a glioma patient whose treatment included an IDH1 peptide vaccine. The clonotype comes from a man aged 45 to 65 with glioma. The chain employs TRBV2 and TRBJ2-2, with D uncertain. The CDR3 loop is CASSEEMATGELFF. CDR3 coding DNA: TGTGCCAGCAGTGAAGAAATGGCTACCGGGGAGCTGTTTTTT.